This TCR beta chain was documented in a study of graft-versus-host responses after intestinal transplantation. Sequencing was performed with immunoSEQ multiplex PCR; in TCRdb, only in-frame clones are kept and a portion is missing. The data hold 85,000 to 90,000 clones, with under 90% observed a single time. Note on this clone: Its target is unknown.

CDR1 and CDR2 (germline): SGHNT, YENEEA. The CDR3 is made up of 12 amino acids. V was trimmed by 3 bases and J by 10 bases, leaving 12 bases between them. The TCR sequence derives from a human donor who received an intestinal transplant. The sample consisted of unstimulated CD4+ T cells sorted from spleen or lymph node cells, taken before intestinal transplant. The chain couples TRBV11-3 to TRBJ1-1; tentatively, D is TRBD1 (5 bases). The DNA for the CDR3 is TGTGCCAGCAGCTTCGGGGGACGGTCAGCTTTCTTT. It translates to CASSFGGRSAFF.